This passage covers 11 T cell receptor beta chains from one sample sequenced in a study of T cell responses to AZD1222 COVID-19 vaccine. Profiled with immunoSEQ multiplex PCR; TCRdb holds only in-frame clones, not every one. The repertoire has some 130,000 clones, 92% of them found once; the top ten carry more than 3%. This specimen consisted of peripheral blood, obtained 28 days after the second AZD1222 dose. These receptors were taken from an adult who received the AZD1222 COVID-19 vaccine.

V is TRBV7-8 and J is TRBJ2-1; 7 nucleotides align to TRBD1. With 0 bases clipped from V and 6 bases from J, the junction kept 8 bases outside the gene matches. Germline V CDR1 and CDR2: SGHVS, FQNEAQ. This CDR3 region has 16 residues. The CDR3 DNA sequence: TGTGCCAGCAGCTTAGCGGCAGGGGGTCGTTCCAATGAGCAGTTCTTC. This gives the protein CASSLAAGGRSNEQFF. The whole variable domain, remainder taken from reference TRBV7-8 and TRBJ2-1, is GAGVSQSPRYKVAKRGQDVALRCDPISGHVSLFWYQQALGQGPEFLTYFQNEAQLDKSGLPSDRFFAERPEGSVSTLKIQRTQQEDSAVYLCASSLAAGGRSNEQFFGPGTRLTVL.

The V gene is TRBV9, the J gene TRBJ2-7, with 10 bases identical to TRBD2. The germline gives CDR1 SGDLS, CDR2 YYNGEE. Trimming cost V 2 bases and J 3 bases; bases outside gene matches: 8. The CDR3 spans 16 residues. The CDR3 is CASSVHPSGSLYEQYF. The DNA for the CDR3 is TGTGCCAGCAGCGTCCATCCTAGCGGGAGCCTCTACGAGCAGTACTTC. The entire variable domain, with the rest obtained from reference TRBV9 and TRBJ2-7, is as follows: DSGVTQTPKHLITATGQRVTLRCSPRSGDLSVYWYQQSLDQGLQFLIQYYNGEERAKGNILERFSAQQFPDLHSELNLSSLELGDSALYFCASSVHPSGSLYEQYFGPGTRLTVT.

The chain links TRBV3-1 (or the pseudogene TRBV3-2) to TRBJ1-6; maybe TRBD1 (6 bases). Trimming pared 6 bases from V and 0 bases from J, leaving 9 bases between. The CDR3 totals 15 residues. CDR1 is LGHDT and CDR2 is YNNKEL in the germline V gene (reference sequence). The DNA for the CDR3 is TGTGCCAGCAGGGGGGGACACTCCTATAATTCACCCCTCCACTTT. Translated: CASRGGHSYNSPLHF.

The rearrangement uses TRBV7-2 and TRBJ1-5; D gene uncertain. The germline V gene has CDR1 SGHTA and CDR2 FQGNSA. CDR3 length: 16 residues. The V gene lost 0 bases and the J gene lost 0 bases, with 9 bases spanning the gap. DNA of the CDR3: TGTGCCAGCAGCTTAGCCGGTACATTTAGCAATCAGCCCCAGCATTTT. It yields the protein CASSLAGTFSNQPQHF.

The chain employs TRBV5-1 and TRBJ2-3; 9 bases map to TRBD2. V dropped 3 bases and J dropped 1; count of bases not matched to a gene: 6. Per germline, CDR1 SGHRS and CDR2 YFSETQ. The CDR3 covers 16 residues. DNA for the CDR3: TGCGCCAGCAGCTACATAGCGGGAGAAGGCACAGATACGCAGTATTTT. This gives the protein CASSYIAGEGTDTQYF.

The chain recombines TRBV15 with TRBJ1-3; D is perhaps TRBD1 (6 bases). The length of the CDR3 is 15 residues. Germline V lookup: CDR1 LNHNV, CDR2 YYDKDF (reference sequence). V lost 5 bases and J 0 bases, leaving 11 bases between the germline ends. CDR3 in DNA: TGTGCCACCAGCGGACACAGGGTCTCTGGAAACACCATATATTTT. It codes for CATSGHRVSGNTIYF.

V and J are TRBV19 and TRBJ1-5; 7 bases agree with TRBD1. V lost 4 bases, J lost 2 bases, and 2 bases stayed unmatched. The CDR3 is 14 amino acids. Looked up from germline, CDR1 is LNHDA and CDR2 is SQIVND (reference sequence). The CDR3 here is CASSTTGGNQPQHF. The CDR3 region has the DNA TGTGCCAGTAGTACAACAGGGGGCAATCAGCCCCAGCATTTT.

The CDR3: CASSWGPQNQPQHF. As DNA, the CDR3 is TGTGCCAGCAGCTGGGGACCGCAGAATCAGCCCCAGCATTTT. V gene TRBV7-9 combines with J gene TRBJ1-5; the D gene is possibly TRBD1 (5 bases). Germline-derived CDR1 and CDR2 are SEHNR and FQNEAQ (reference sequence). The CDR3 is made up of 14 amino acids. V lost 4 bases and J lost 4, with 11 bases in between.

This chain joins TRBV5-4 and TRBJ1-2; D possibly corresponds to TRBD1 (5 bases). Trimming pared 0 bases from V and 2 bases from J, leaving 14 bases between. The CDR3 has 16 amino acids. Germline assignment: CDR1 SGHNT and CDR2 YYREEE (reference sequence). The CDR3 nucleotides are TGTGCCAGCAGCTTGGACCCCGGGGCGCTGAACTATGGCTACACCTTC. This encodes CASSLDPGALNYGYTF.

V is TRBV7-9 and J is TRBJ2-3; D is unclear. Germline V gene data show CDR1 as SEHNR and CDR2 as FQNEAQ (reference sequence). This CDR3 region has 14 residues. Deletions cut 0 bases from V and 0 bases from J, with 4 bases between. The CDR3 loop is CASSLAGSTDTQYF. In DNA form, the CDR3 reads TGTGCCAGCAGCTTAGCAGGGAGCACAGATACGCAGTATTTT.

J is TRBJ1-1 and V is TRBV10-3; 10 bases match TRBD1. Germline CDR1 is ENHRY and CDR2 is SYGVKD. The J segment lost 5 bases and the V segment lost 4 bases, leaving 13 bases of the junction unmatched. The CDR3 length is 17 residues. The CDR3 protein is CAISGLDRGRVGTEAFF. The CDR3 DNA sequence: TGTGCCATCAGTGGTCTCGACAGGGGGCGGGTAGGGACTGAAGCTTTCTTT.